These 32 T cell receptor beta chains came from one sample sequenced in a study of blood T cell repertoires in COVID-19 (dated by TCRdb to 2020 to 2021). The library was obtained by the immunoSEQ multiplex PCR assay. Entries here come from immuneACCESS through TCRdb and include only in-frame sequences with V and J called. Some clones fail to appear in such tables; in the studies checked, an unresolved V gene covers under half of the shortfall, and the cause of the remainder is unknown. The sample table contains roughly 300,000 clones; only one count was recorded for approximately 83% of them. Clones ranked in the top ten supply roughly 10% of the sample. Sequences were obtained from peripheral blood. These receptor sequences come from a woman aged 45-65 years who had recovered from COVID-19.

This clone was detected a few times. This chain uses TRBV7-2 with TRBJ1-2, with D possibly TRBD1 on 6 matching bases. CDR3 length equals 16 residues. Per the germline V gene, CDR1 is SGHTA and CDR2 is FQGNSA. With 5 bases removed from V and 8 bases from J, the gap between germline ends came to 24 bases. For the CDR3, the DNA is TGTGCCAGCAGCCCCGTCACAGGGAGCTCGGTCTTGGGCTACACCTTC. Amino acid sequence: CASSPVTGSSVLGYTF.

The V gene is TRBV5-1, the J gene TRBJ1-1, with a possible D match to TRBD1 (5 bases). The germline V and J ends were trimmed by 0 bases and 2 bases, with 11 bases remaining between them. Germline V CDR1 and CDR2: SGHRS, YFSETQ. CDR3 length: 15 amino acids. The CDR3 region has the DNA TGCGCCAGCAGCTTGGCCCCAGGGTCCAACACTGAAGCTTTCTTT. It is translated as CASSLAPGSNTEAFF.

This clone occurred a few times. The chain recombines TRBV24-1 with TRBJ1-2; 8 nucleotides align to TRBD1. The germline V gene has CDR1 KGHDR and CDR2 SFDVKD. There are 12 residues in the CDR3. The V gene end was trimmed by 9 bases and the J gene end by 6 bases; junction bases not matched to a gene: 5. CDR3: CATSRGLDGYTF. CDR3 DNA: TGTGCCACCTCCAGGGGGCTGGATGGCTACACCTTC.

The V gene is TRBV5-1, the J gene TRBJ2-7; TRBD2 agrees at 12 bases. From germline, CDR1 is SGHRS and CDR2 YFSETQ. The CDR3 is made up of 15 amino acids. Trimming at V came to 4 bases and at J to 4 bases, leaving 6 bases not matched to a gene. Here the CDR3 reads CASSPTSGSFYEQYF. DNA for the CDR3: TGCGCCAGCAGCCCGACTAGCGGGAGTTTTTACGAGCAGTACTTC.

V usage is TRBV29-1 and J usage is TRBJ2-3, with D possibly being TRBD2 (6 bases). There are 15 residues in the CDR3. Trimming removed 6 bases from V and 3 bases from J, with 19 bases in between. Germline CDR1 and CDR2: SQVTM and ANQGSEA. The CDR3 nucleotides read TGCAGCGTAAGACATCGGACTATTGGTACAGATACGCAGTATTTT. Amino acids: CSVRHRTIGTDTQYF.

Worth noting for this clone: A read error may produce the germline difference seen at one junction end. The chain carries TRBV7-3 and TRBJ2-1; tentative D call: TRBD2 (6 bases). Looked up from germline, CDR1 is SGHTA and CDR2 is FQGTGA. CDR3 length: 13 amino acids. CDR3 loop: CASSTAGLGDKIF. As DNA, the CDR3 is TGTGCCAGCAGCACCGCGGGGTTGGGTGACAAGATCTTC. The variable domain in full, completed from reference TRBV7-3 and TRBJ2-1, reads GAGVSQTPSNKVTEKGKYVELRCDPISGHTALYWYRQSLGQGPEFLIYFQGTGAADDSGLPNDRFFAVRPEGSVSTLKIQRTERGDSAVYLCASSTAGLGDKIFGPGTRLTVL.

The rearrangement joins TRBV7-9 to TRBJ1-1; weak D call: TRBD1 (6 bases). The germline V gene encodes CDR1 SEHNR and CDR2 FQNEAQ (reference sequence). With 1 base removed from V and 4 bases from J, the gap between germline ends came to 10 bases. CDR3 length: 14 amino acids. In DNA form, the CDR3 reads TGTGCCAGCAGCTTAGAGGGGGTTGGCACTGAAGCTTTCTTT. It is translated as CASSLEGVGTEAFF. The entire variable domain, with the rest obtained from reference TRBV7-9 and TRBJ1-1, is as follows: DTGVSQNPRHKITKRGQNVTFRCDPISEHNRLYWYRQTLGQGPEFLTYFQNEAQLEKSRLLSDRFSAERPKGSFSTLEIQRTEQGDSAMYLCASSLEGVGTEAFFGQGTRLTVV.

The V call is TRBV4-3, the J call TRBJ2-7, with 10 positions matching TRBD1. The CDR3 length is 15 residues. Germline CDR1 is LGHNA and CDR2 is YSLEER. Trimming at V came to 0 bases and at J to 5 bases, leaving 4 bases not matched to a gene. The CDR3 nucleotides read TGCGCCAGCAGCCAAGAGCCCGGGACAGGGGACGAGCAGTACTTC. The encoded protein is CASSQEPGTGDEQYF.

This chain joins TRBV28 and TRBJ2-7, with 8 bases lining up with TRBD2. Germline loops: CDR1 MDHEN, CDR2 SYDVKM. V was clipped by 6 bases and J by 7 bases; unmatched bases: 14. The CDR3 runs to 15 residues. The CDR3 DNA follows: TGTGCCAGCAGCGCCCGAACAGCGGGAGTGGGGGAGCAGTACTTC. It yields the protein CASSARTAGVGEQYF.

The V gene is TRBV28, the J gene TRBJ2-7; TRBD1 agrees at 7 bases. The CDR3 extends over 15 amino acids. V lost 5 bases, J lost 2 bases, and 9 bases stayed unmatched. CDR1 and CDR2 (germline): MDHEN, SYDVKM. As DNA, the CDR3 is TGTGCCAGCAGTCCCTCCGAAACAGGGGCCTACGAGCAGTACTTC. It specifies CASSPSETGAYEQYF.

This chain connects TRBV5-1 to TRBJ2-7; tentative D call: TRBD1 (5 bases). The CDR3 has 11 amino acids. CDR1 is SGHRS and CDR2 is YFSETQ in the germline V gene. Trimming removed 4 bases at V and 9 bases at J, with 11 bases between. CDR3 DNA sequence: TGCGCCAGCAGCGGACCGCAGGGGCAGTACTTC. Its translation is CASSGPQGQYF. The full variable domain, rest sourced from reference TRBV5-1 and TRBJ2-7, is KAGVTQTPRYLIKTRGQQVTLSCSPISGHRSVSWYQQTPGQGLQFLFEYFSETQRNKGNFPGRFSGRQFSNSRSEMNVSTLELGDSALYLCASSGPQGQYFGPGTRLTVT.

J is TRBJ2-3 and V is TRBV4-1, with TRBD1 as a possible D gene (5 bases). Germline assignment: CDR1 MGHRA and CDR2 YSYEKL. The CDR3 spans 15 residues. V was cut by 3 bases and J by 2 bases, with 12 bases left in between. Written as DNA, the CDR3 is TGCGCCAGCAGCCATTCCGGACACCCCACAGATACGCAGTATTTT. Protein product: CASSHSGHPTDTQYF.

This chain joins TRBV9 and TRBJ1-2, with TRBD1 matching 7 bases. Germline CDR1 is SGDLS and CDR2 is YYNGEE. Trimming removed 3 bases from V and 2 bases from J; junction bases left unmatched: 7. This CDR3 is built from 15 residues. The CDR3 spells CASSGQGGTNYGYTF. The CDR3 DNA sequence: TGTGCCAGCAGCGGACAGGGCGGAACCAACTATGGCTACACCTTC.

The CDR3 DNA is TGTGCCAGCAGCTTAGCTTCCGCGGCCCAGTACTTC. As protein: CASSLASAAQYF. The genes are TRBV11-2 and TRBJ2-5; D remains unclear. CDR1 and CDR2 (germline): SGHAT, FQNNGV. V shed 1 base and J shed 9 bases, with 9 bases lying between them. The CDR3 runs to 12 residues.

This chain joins TRBV19 and TRBJ1-2, with 10 bases aligning to TRBD1. With V trimmed by 7 bases and J by 4 bases, 9 bases remained unmatched. Germline V lookup: CDR1 LNHDA, CDR2 SQIVND (reference sequence). CDR3 size: 15 residues. CDR3 DNA sequence: TGTGCCAGTACCCGGGGGACAGGGGTGATCTATGGCTACACCTTC. It codes for CASTRGTGVIYGYTF.

This clone was found a few times. The rearrangement joins TRBV4-1 to TRBJ2-3; 9 nucleotides line up with TRBD2. Germline CDR1 reads MGHRA; CDR2 reads YSYEKL. This CDR3 region has 14 residues. V was clipped by 2 bases and J by 5 bases; unmatched bases: 2. The CDR3 DNA reads TGCGCCAGCAGCCAACTACTAGCGGGAGATACGCAGTATTTT. Protein product: CASSQLLAGDTQYF.

This chain uses TRBV7-2 with TRBJ2-7; 8 bases agree with TRBD2. The germline V gene has CDR1 SGHTA and CDR2 FQGNSA. With 5 bases clipped from V and 7 bases from J, the junction kept 13 bases outside the gene matches. The CDR3 spans 15 residues. The chain's CDR3 is CASSLSRGRSGEQYF. As DNA, the CDR3 is TGTGCCAGCAGCCTATCTCGCGGGAGGTCTGGTGAGCAGTACTTC.

The chain links TRBV5-1 to TRBJ1-5; 7 nucleotides align to TRBD1. CDR1 and CDR2 (germline): SGHRS, YFSETQ. V lost 5 bases and J lost 3; bases outside the gene matches: 8. This CDR3 has 15 residues. CDR3 protein: CASRPETGDNQPQHF. The CDR3 coding sequence is TGCGCCAGCAGACCCGAAACAGGGGACAATCAGCCCCAGCATTTT.

The rearrangement uses TRBV5-5 and TRBJ2-3; TRBD1 agrees at 7 bases. The CDR3 is 15 amino acids. Germline V lookup: CDR1 SGHKS, CDR2 YYEKEE (reference sequence). The V and J ends lost 4 bases and 1 base, in that order; junction bases with no gene match: 6. CDR3 residues: CASSPGDRRTDTQYF. The CDR3 nucleotides read TGTGCCAGCAGCCCAGGGGACAGACGCACAGATACGCAGTATTTT.

J is TRBJ2-7 and V is TRBV7-3; 11 bases are a match to TRBD2. The ends lost 0 bases at V and 5 bases at J; junction bases unmatched: 3. The CDR3 runs 15 residues. CDR1 and CDR2 from the germline V gene are SGHTA and FQGTGA. CDR3 sequence reads: CASSLTTSGTNEQYF. CDR3 in DNA: TGTGCCAGCAGCTTAACGACTAGCGGGACTAACGAGCAGTACTTC.

The rearrangement joins TRBV15 to TRBJ2-7; TRBD2 matches at 11 bases. Trimming took 2 bases from V and 7 from J; bases not matched to a gene: 7. Germline assignment: CDR1 LNHNV and CDR2 YYDKDF (reference sequence). The CDR3 totals 15 residues. The CDR3 DNA reads as TGTGCCACCAGCAGACTGGGACTAGCGGACGGGGAGCAGTACTTC. Translation gives CATSRLGLADGEQYF.

V gene TRBV7-2 combines with J gene TRBJ1-5; D ambiguous. Germline V gives CDR1 SGHTA, CDR2 FQGNSA. CDR3 length: 13 residues. The V end was cut by 1 base, the J end by 4 bases, with 5 bases between. The CDR3 nucleotides are TGTGCCAGCAGCTTAGATACTAATCAGCCCCAGCATTTT. Its translation: CASSLDTNQPQHF.

The V gene is TRBV6-1, the J gene TRBJ2-7; 8 bases align to TRBD1. Germline V gene sequence: CDR1 MNHNS, CDR2 SASEGT. The CDR3 length is 14 residues. The V and J ends lost 3 bases and 6 bases, in that order; junction bases with no gene match: 7. CDR3 sequence reads: CASSETGQGGEQYF. CDR3 DNA sequence: TGTGCCAGCAGTGAGACAGGACAGGGTGGCGAGCAGTACTTC.

This clone appeared a few times. The rearrangement uses TRBV11-1 and TRBJ2-1; no clear D. The ends were cut back, 2 bases at V and 0 bases at J, with 8 bases in the middle. The CDR3 extends over 15 amino acids. The V gene's germline CDR1 is SGHAT and CDR2 FQDESV (reference sequence). This CDR3 is CASSLSDSSYNEQFF. CDR3 nucleotides: TGTGCCAGCAGCTTATCTGATAGCTCCTACAATGAGCAGTTCTTC.

The chain couples TRBV18 to TRBJ2-7, with 8 positions matching TRBD1. The CDR3 is made up of 14 amino acids. V shed 0 bases, J shed 6 bases, and the junction held 4 bases outside the gene matches. Germline CDR1 reads KGHSH; CDR2 reads LQKENI. The CDR3 is CASSPPPGGLEQYF. The CDR3 DNA is TGTGCCAGCTCACCACCCCCAGGGGGCCTCGAGCAGTACTTC.

CDR3 coding DNA: TGTGCCAGCAGTTTATACTCTGGGGGGACTTCGGGGTATGGCTACACCTTC. Amino acids: CASSLYSGGTSGYGYTF. The genes are TRBV27 and TRBJ1-2; the D gene is possibly TRBD1 (5 bases). The V end lost 1 base, the J end lost 5 bases, and 20 bases lay between the germline ends. Germline values: CDR1 MNHEY, CDR2 SMNVEV (reference sequence). This CDR3 is 17 amino acids long.

The genes are TRBV10-3 and TRBJ2-3; TRBD1 might be the D (5 bases). Germline CDR1 is ENHRY and CDR2 is SYGVKD. With 2 bases removed from V and 3 bases from J, the gap between germline ends came to 9 bases. CDR3 size: 14 residues. The CDR3 sequence is CAISEGAGTDTQYF. The CDR3 bases are TGTGCCATCAGTGAGGGGGCTGGTACAGATACGCAGTATTTT.

This chain links TRBV7-9 with TRBJ2-7, with D unclear. This CDR3 is 14 amino acids long. Per germline, CDR1 SEHNR and CDR2 FQNEAQ (reference sequence). V lost 5 bases and J lost 2, with 13 bases in between. The CDR3 sequence: CASSQLSITYEQYF. In nucleotides, the CDR3 is TGTGCCAGCAGCCAACTGAGCATAACCTACGAGCAGTACTTC.

The gene calls are TRBV28 and TRBJ1-1, with a weak D call TRBD1 (5 bases). The germline V gene encodes CDR1 MDHEN and CDR2 SYDVKM. V was trimmed by 6 bases and J by 10 bases, leaving 15 bases between them. CDR3 length: 12 residues. The CDR3 DNA reads TGTGCCAGCAGAACTACTCGGGGGGGAGCTTTCTTT. Its protein product is CASRTTRGGAFF.

This clone has only one observation. The rearrangement links TRBV27 to TRBJ2-1, with D possibly TRBD2 on 7 matching bases. In germline, CDR1 is MNHEY, CDR2 SMNVEV (reference sequence). The CDR3 runs 16 residues. The V and J ends lost 3 bases and 2 bases respectively, with 14 bases between them. The CDR3 DNA is TGTGCCAGCAGTTTCCGGACTAGGGGGGCCTACAATGAGCAGTTCTTC. Translating gives CASSFRTRGAYNEQFF.

The chain has TRBV10-3 and TRBJ2-7; D is ambiguous. Looked up from germline, CDR1 is ENHRY and CDR2 is SYGVKD. The V and J ends lost 4 bases and 6 bases respectively, with 16 bases between them. The length of the CDR3 is 14 residues. The CDR3 nucleotides are TGTGCCATCAGTGGGGCCGTCGGTGGGTTCGAGCAGTACTTC. Protein product: CAISGAVGGFEQYF.

J is TRBJ1-6 and V is TRBV23-1; D might be TRBD1 (6 bases). TRBV23-1 is marked as an open reading frame, function uncertain. This CDR3 spans 15 amino acids. The V gene lost 10 bases and the J gene lost 7 bases, with 20 bases spanning the gap. The CDR3 region has the DNA TGCGCCAACTCGTATTGGGGGCGCATGAATTCACCCCTCCACTTT. Translation: CANSYWGRMNSPLHF.